A selection of T cell receptor beta chains follows, all from one sample in a study of cytomegalovirus exposure and HLA in healthy donors. Clones were sequenced by immunoSEQ multiplex PCR, and TCRdb holds only the in-frame ones, with some missing. The sample contains approximately 210,000 clones, approximately 85% of which appear only once. Input material: PBMCs. The receptors were gathered from a woman under 30 in good health and CMV-seronegative. The CDR3 runs from the conserved cysteine through the conserved F or W. Fields, in order: CDR3 protein, CDR3 DNA, J gene, clone size, D gene, V gene. The D gene is left open where the match is weak. Clone size, where shown, is once, few, many, or a class for clones that have expanded.

CDR3: CASSPTGAYGYTF
DNA: TGTGCCAGCAGCCCGACAGGGGCCTATGGCTACACCTTC
J: TRBJ1-2
size: -
D: TRBD1
V: TRBV6-4

CDR3: CASNQGQAHGTF
DNA: TGTGCCAGCAACCAAGGACAGGCCCACGGCACCTTC
J: TRBJ1-2
size: once
D: TRBD1
V: TRBV2

CDR3: CASSPREGSNYGYTF
DNA: TGTGCCAGCAGCCCCCGGGAGGGGTCTAACTATGGCTACACCTTC
J: TRBJ1-2
size: -
D: -
V: TRBV7-8

CDR3: CASRMAGTGTYEQYF
DNA: TGTGCCAGTAGGATGGCTGGGACAGGGACTTACGAGCAGTACTTC
J: TRBJ2-7
size: few
D: TRBD1
V: TRBV19

CDR3: CATSRDQGYSGNTIYF
DNA: TGTGCCACCAGCAGAGACCAGGGTTACTCTGGAAACACCATATATTTT
J: TRBJ1-3
size: -
D: -
V: TRBV15

CDR3: CASFSTYNEQFF
DNA: TGTGCCAGCTTTTCAACCTACAATGAGCAGTTCTTC
J: TRBJ2-1
size: -
D: -
V: TRBV6-5

CDR3: CASSPDRGYGYTF
DNA: TGTGCCAGCAGTCCCGACAGGGGCTATGGCTACACCTTC
J: TRBJ1-2
size: -
D: TRBD1
V: TRBV6-4

CDR3: CASSPSGQQNEQFF
DNA: TGTGCCAGCAGCCCTTCGGGACAGCAAAATGAGCAGTTCTTC
J: TRBJ2-1
size: -
D: TRBD1
V: TRBV7-9

CDR3: CSVESGGRGYEQYF
DNA: TGCAGCGTTGAGTCGGGGGGGCGAGGGTACGAGCAGTACTTC
J: TRBJ2-7
size: -
D: TRBD2
V: TRBV29-1

CDR3: CASSNRLAEQYF
DNA: TGTGCCAGCAGTAACCGACTAGCCGAGCAGTACTTC
J: TRBJ2-7
size: -
D: TRBD2
V: TRBV6-5

CDR3: CASSQDRRGSKFF
DNA: TGCGCCAGCAGCCAAGATAGGAGGGGAAGCAAGTTCTTC
J: TRBJ2-1
size: -
D: -
V: TRBV4-1

CDR3: CASSPGTNYGYTF
DNA: TGCGCCAGCAGCCCAGGAACTAACTATGGCTACACCTTC
J: TRBJ1-2
size: -
D: -
V: TRBV5-1

CDR3: CASSPGQGAGELFF
DNA: TGTGCCAGCAGTCCGGGACAGGGGGCCGGGGAGCTGTTTTTT
J: TRBJ2-2
size: once
D: TRBD1
V: TRBV6-5

CDR3: CASSVSSGGPDTQYF
DNA: TGTGCCAGCAGTGTTTCTAGCGGGGGACCAGATACGCAGTATTTT
J: TRBJ2-3
size: -
D: TRBD2
V: TRBV6-1

CDR3: CASSPGSSYEQYF
DNA: TGTGCCAGCAGCCCCGGGTCTTCCTACGAGCAGTACTTC
J: TRBJ2-7
size: -
D: -
V: TRBV5-5

CDR3: CASSVGLAGANTGELFF
DNA: TGTGCCAGCAGCGTGGGACTAGCGGGAGCGAACACCGGGGAGCTGTTTTTT
J: TRBJ2-2
size: -
D: TRBD2
V: TRBV7-9

CDR3: CASSYGGQSNQPQHF
DNA: TGTGCCAGCAGTTATGGTGGGCAAAGCAATCAGCCCCAGCATTTT
J: TRBJ1-5
size: -
D: -
V: TRBV6-5

CDR3: CASSESWRNTGNTIYF
DNA: TGCGCCAGCAGTGAGTCGTGGAGAAACACTGGAAACACCATATATTTT
J: TRBJ1-3
size: -
D: -
V: TRBV10-1

CDR3: CASSLAGIREKLFF
DNA: TGTGCCAGCAGTCTTGCGGGGATCCGGGAAAAACTGTTTTTT
J: TRBJ1-4
size: -
D: -
V: TRBV5-8

CDR3: CASSSNLQTGAETQYF
DNA: TGTGCCAGCAGTTCTAACCTCCAGACAGGGGCAGAGACCCAGTACTTC
J: TRBJ2-5
size: -
D: TRBD1
V: TRBV27